The 18 T cell receptor beta chains below were found in one sample sequenced in a study of regulatory T cells in long-lasting Graves disease. Building of the TCR beta libraries involved iRepertoire HTBI primers and Arm-PCR of CDR3 regions. TCRdb re-called the multiplex PCR reads through MiXCR, storing one row per CDR3 protein. The repertoire has 400,000 to 450,000 distinct CDR3 sequences, 14% to 15% of them found once; the top ten carry approximately 16%. This sample's time point: newly diagnosed GD, antithyroid drugs for less than 3 months. Extracted RNA from PBMCs served as the source of the TCR library. This same sample was also taken into another study, of T cells in Graves' hyperthyroidism and ophthalmopathy.

The material sequenced was peripheral blood mononuclear cells (PBMCs), taken at new diagnosis, from a patient treated with antithyroid drugs. The receptors come from a woman in her 30s with Graves disease.

The chain has TRBV9 and TRBJ2-6; D is possibly TRBD2 (6 bases). CDR1 is SGDLS, CDR2 YYNGEE, per germline. V was clipped by 4 bases and J by 0 bases, with 20 bases between them. The CDR3 sequence is 19 residues long. The CDR3 sequence: CASSFPAVGGVSGANVLTF. The CDR3 bases are TGTGCCAGCAGCTTCCCCGCCGTGGGGGGTGTCTCTGGGGCCAACGTCCTGACTTTC.

This clonotype was seen ten or more times. The chain recombines TRBV18 with TRBJ2-5, with D unresolved. V shed 2 bases and J shed 1 base, with 14 bases lying between them. Germline-derived CDR1 and CDR2 are KGHSH and LQKENI. This CDR3 has 16 amino acids. This CDR3 is CASSPLGPGPQETQYF. CDR3 DNA sequence: TGTGCCAGCTCACCATTGGGCCCTGGGCCCCAAGAGACCCAGTACTTC.

This clonotype was seen only a few times. The chain combines TRBV3-1 with TRBJ1-5; D gene unclear. Germline CDR1 and CDR2: LGHDT and YNNKEL (reference sequence). This CDR3 spans 13 amino acids. The V end was cut by 3 bases, the J end by 6 bases, with 9 bases between. CDR3 residues: CASSQAEVQPQHF. The CDR3 region has the DNA TGTGCCAGCAGCCAGGCTGAAGTTCAGCCCCAGCATTTT.

The J gene is TRBJ1-5, the V gene TRBV20-1; no clear D gene. V gave up 6 bases and J gave up 7 bases, with 13 bases separating them. The CDR3 sequence is 12 residues long. The germline gives CDR1 DFQATT, CDR2 SNEGSKA (reference sequence). CDR3 amino acids: CSARRPRQPQHF. The CDR3 DNA follows: TGCAGTGCACGCAGGCCACGGCAGCCCCAGCATTTT.

This clonotype came up many times. The chain recombines TRBV9 with TRBJ1-1, with 11 bases that match TRBD1. CDR3 length equals 16 residues. The V segment lost 0 bases and the J segment 0 bases; nucleotides outside the gene matches: 1. Per germline, CDR1 SGDLS and CDR2 YYNGEE. The CDR3 reads CASSVGGQGVNTEAFF. The CDR3 DNA follows: TGTGCCAGCAGCGTAGGGGGACAGGGGGTGAACACTGAAGCTTTCTTT.

The CDR3 DNA reads as TGTGCCAGCAGAATCGGGACTAGCGGAGACTACGAGCAGTACTTC. Translated, it gives CASRIGTSGDYEQYF. The rearrangement links TRBV6-1 to TRBJ2-7; 11 nucleotides align to TRBD2. CDR1 MNHNS and CDR2 SASEGT come from the germline V gene. This CDR3 has 15 residues. The V segment lost 6 bases and the J segment 3 bases; nucleotides outside the gene matches: 7.

The chain uses TRBV18 and TRBJ2-2; D possibly corresponds to TRBD2 (6 bases). Germline-derived CDR1 and CDR2 are KGHSH and LQKENI. The CDR3 loop spans 16 amino acids. Trimming took off 0 bases at V and 5 bases at J, with 13 bases between the two ends. The CDR3 is CASSPPVGTFTGELFF. As DNA, the CDR3 is TGTGCCAGCTCACCACCGGTGGGGACTTTTACCGGGGAGCTGTTTTTT.

As DNA, the CDR3 is TGTGCCAGCTCACCAGGAGGGCAACTCGGCCAAGAGACCCAGTACTTC. This gives the protein CASSPGGQLGQETQYF. The rearrangement links TRBV18 to TRBJ2-5; possibly TRBD2 for D (6 bases). V lost 2 bases to trimming and J lost 1 base, with 14 bases between them. This CDR3 is built from 16 residues. Per the germline V gene, CDR1 is KGHSH and CDR2 is LQKENI.

The chain is built from TRBV20-1 and TRBJ1-4; a possible D gene is TRBD1 (5 bases). Germline V CDR1 and CDR2: DFQATT, SNEGSKA (reference sequence). The CDR3 covers 17 residues. With 0 bases removed from V and 8 bases from J, the gap between germline ends came to 22 bases. Written as DNA, the CDR3 is TGCAGTGCTAGAGACAAGATGGGGGTAGCCCCTGGGGAAAAACTGTTTTTT. This translates into CSARDKMGVAPGEKLFF.

This clonotype has at least ten counts. The chain employs TRBV10-1 and TRBJ2-3; 12 positions match TRBD2. The V gene's germline CDR1 is WNHNN and CDR2 SYGVQD (reference sequence). V lost 3 bases, J lost 5 bases, and 6 bases stayed unmatched. The CDR3 runs 16 residues. CDR3 nucleotides: TGCGCCAGCAGTGATCTAGCGGGAGGGCCAGGAGATACGCAGTATTTT. Its protein is CASSDLAGGPGDTQYF.

This clonotype has only a few counts. V gene TRBV6-2 or TRBV6-3 combines with J gene TRBJ1-4, with a tentative D call TRBD1 (6 bases). Germline CDR1 is MNHEY and CDR2 is SVGEGT. The CDR3 has 14 residues. V shed 2 bases and J shed 8 bases, with 12 bases lying between them. The DNA for the CDR3 is TGTGCCAGCAGTTACCGGACAGCAGGGGAAAAACTGTTTTTT. Its protein product is CASSYRTAGEKLFF.

There are many counts of this clonotype. The chain recombines TRBV24-1 with TRBJ1-2, with 7 bases aligning to TRBD1. Germline loops: CDR1 KGHDR, CDR2 SFDVKD. Trimming cost V 2 bases and J 4 bases; bases outside gene matches: 9. The CDR3 length is 16 residues. CDR3 sequence (DNA): TGTGCCACCAGTGATTACCGAACGACAGGGAGCTATGGCTACACCTTC. This gives the protein CATSDYRTTGSYGYTF.

For this clonotype: Possible read error: a much larger clone is one base away. The chain carries TRBV6-2 or TRBV6-3 and TRBJ2-3, with 7 bases aligning to TRBD1. The CDR3 totals 15 residues. CDR1 is MNHEY and CDR2 is SVGEGT in the germline V gene. The CDR3 bases are TGTGCCAGCAGCCCAGGGGGATACAGCACAGATACGCGGTATTTT. Residues: CASSPGGYSTDTRYF.

This clonotype has ten or more counts. The genes are TRBV15 and TRBJ1-1; D ambiguous. Trimming took off 0 bases at V and 1 base at J, with 6 bases between the two ends. This CDR3 is 14 amino acids long. Looked up from germline, CDR1 is LNHNV and CDR2 is YYDKDF (reference sequence). The CDR3, as DNA: TGTGCCACCAGCAGAGATTCGAAGAACACTGAAGCTTTCTTT. Translation gives CATSRDSKNTEAFF.

As to this clonotype: Possible read error: a much larger clone is one base away. This CDR3 is missing its conserved last phenylalanine or tryptophan, likely due to a read error. No DNA is shown, since the ends of the CDR3 on it are uncertain; the CDR3 is the one TCRdb lists. V and J are TRBV20-1 and TRBJ2-3; the D call TRBD2 from the table was never checked on the DNA. Including both end residues, the CDR3 is 17 amino acids long. Germline V gives CDR1 DFQATT, CDR2 SNEGSKA (reference sequence). CDR3 amino acids: CSARGLGAGAISYEQYC.

V is TRBV12-5 and J is TRBJ2-1; a weak D match, TRBD2 (5 bases). Judging by the DNA end, TRBJ2-5 fits better; the J call may be wrong. CDR1 and CDR2 (germline): LGHNT, FRNRAP. This CDR3 region has 14 residues. This CDR3 is CASGTGLLPGTQYF. CDR3 sequence (DNA): TGTGCTAGTGGAACCGGACTCTTACCAGGGACCCAGTACTTC.

The chain carries TRBV30 and TRBJ1-1; the D is unclear. The V gene lost 8 bases and the J gene lost 0 bases, with 10 bases spanning the gap. CDR1 and CDR2 from the germline V gene are GTSNPN and SVGIG (reference sequence). The CDR3 contains 12 residues. The CDR3 DNA follows: TGTGCCCGGGAACAGATGAACACTGAAGCTTTCTTT. Protein sequence: CAREQMNTEAFF.

This clonotype was detected ten times or more. The chain combines TRBV28 with TRBJ2-7; weak D call: TRBD1 (6 bases). The CDR3 contains 13 residues. CDR1 MDHEN and CDR2 SYDVKM come from the germline V gene. V was cut by 6 bases and J by 0 bases, with 9 bases left in between. The CDR3 bases are TGTGCCAGCAGGACGGACAGCTCCTACGAGCAGTACTTC. Protein product: CASRTDSSYEQYF. Together with reference TRBV28 and TRBJ2-7, the CDR3 gives the full variable domain: DVKVTQSSRYLVKRTGEKVFLECVQDMDHENMFWYRQDPGLGLRLIYFSYDVKMKEKGDIPEGYSVSREKKERFSLILESASTNQTSMYLCASRTDSSYEQYFGPGTRLTVT.